This T cell receptor (beta chain) was found in a study of T cell changes during pregnancy in multiple sclerosis. The method was immunoSEQ multiplex PCR; TCRdb's version includes in-frame clones alone and lacks a portion of them. The profile shows tens of thousands of clones, approximately 81% of them singletons. Germline V gene data show CDR1 as SGHAT and CDR2 as FQNNGV. The V end lost 5 bases, the J end lost 0 bases, and 14 bases lay between the germline ends. The CDR3 runs to 16 residues. This clonotype was obtained from a female donor with multiple sclerosis, enrolled in a pregnancy study. This specimen consisted of CD8+ T cells from peripheral blood mononuclear cells, obtained before pregnancy. The rearrangement joins TRBV11-2 to TRBJ2-1; possibly TRBD2 for D (5 bases). The CDR3 here is CASSPGSGSSYNEQFF. In nucleotides, the CDR3 is TGTGCCAGCAGCCCGGGTTCGGGGAGCTCCTACAATGAGCAGTTCTTC.